Listed below are T cell receptor beta chains from one sample, sequenced in a study of T-cell memory formation after mild COVID-19. TCRdb re-derived calls from the 5' RACE reads in MiXCR, one entry per CDR3 protein. The table has some 350,000 distinct CDR3 sequences, under 15% seen once. Sequencing was carried out using PBMCs or a T cell subset sorted from them (not recorded which). The receptors were gathered from a man between 18 and 29 years old who had mild COVID-19 (a few samples of this study predate the infection). Cell type and time point are not known. Each CDR3 is given with its conserved first and last residue. Fields, in order: V gene, D gene, clone size, J gene, CDR3 protein, CDR3 DNA. The D gene is left open where the match is weak. Size is omitted from some rows. Given values are once, few, many or a class for expanded clones.

TRBV4-2	NA	NA	TRBJ2-7	CASSQVPGATYEQYF	TGTGCCAGCAGCCAAGTGCCGGGGGCGACCTACGAGCAGTACTTC
TRBV30	NA	many	TRBJ2-7	CAWSPSPGTDYTYEQYF	TGTGCCTGGAGTCCGTCCCCAGGGACCGATTATACCTACGAGCAGTACTTC
TRBV27	NA	few	TRBJ1-1	CASSDWWGVSTEAFF	TGTGCCAGCAGCGACTGGTGGGGCGTGAGCACTGAAGCTTTCTTT
TRBV7-9	NA	few	TRBJ1-2	CASSLGRQGGPTF	TGTGCCAGCAGCTTAGGGCGCCAAGGGGGACCCACCTTC
TRBV11-2	NA	few	TRBJ2-1	CASSFEWALSYNEQFF	TGTGCCAGCAGCTTCGAGTGGGCGCTCTCCTACAATGAGCAGTTCTTC
TRBV7-9	TRBD1	few	TRBJ2-4	CASSRQGGSKNIQYF	TGTGCCAGCAGCCGACAGGGGGGTTCCAAAAACATTCAGTACTTC
TRBV5-5	TRBD1	NA	TRBJ1-3	CASSLNYGQGTSGNTIYF	TGTGCCAGCAGCTTGAACTACGGACAGGGGACCTCTGGAAACACCATATATTTT
TRBV27	TRBD2	few	TRBJ2-1	CASSAGAGPYNEQFF	TGTGCCAGCAGTGCGGGAGCGGGACCTTACAATGAGCAGTTCTTC
TRBV4-1	NA	many	TRBJ2-3	CASSPIGETDTQYF	TGCGCCAGCAGCCCCATAGGGGAAACAGATACGCAGTATTTT
TRBV4-1	NA	many	TRBJ2-3	CASSQVNLVSTDTQYF	TGCGCCAGCAGCCAAGTCAACCTAGTGAGCACAGATACGCAGTATTTT
TRBV3-1	NA	few	TRBJ1-4	CASTHPSKEKLFF	TGTGCCAGCACCCACCCGTCGAAGGAAAAACTGTTTTTT
TRBV11-1	TRBD2	NA	TRBJ2-3	CASSELAGGADTQYF	TGTGCCAGCAGCGAGCTAGCGGGGGGGGCAGATACGCAGTATTTT
TRBV4-1	NA	few	TRBJ1-1	CASSQASRVSGRTEAFF	TGCGCCAGCAGCCAAGCAAGCAGGGTTTCAGGTCGGACTGAAGCTTTCTTT
TRBV7-3	NA	NA	TRBJ2-2	CASSYRRENTGELFF	TGTGCCAGCAGCTATCGACGGGAGAACACCGGGGAGCTGTTTTTT
TRBV14	NA	once	TRBJ2-5	CASSQDNGRGRGETQYF	TGTGCCAGCAGCCAAGATAATGGTAGGGGCCGAGGGGAGACCCAGTACTTC
TRBV7-8	NA	many	TRBJ1-4	CASSLGVWGKLFF	TGTGCCAGCAGCTTAGGCGTTTGGGGAAAACTGTTTTTT
TRBV7-2	NA	few	TRBJ2-5	CASSPSWKETQYF	TGTGCCAGCAGCCCCTCTTGGAAGGAGACCCAGTACTTC
TRBV6-2/TRBV6-3	NA	many	TRBJ2-1	CASSQHGAIRGNEQFF	TGTGCCAGCAGCCAACATGGGGCCATCCGAGGGAATGAGCAGTTCTTC
TRBV20-1	NA	NA	TRBJ2-2	CSASDPGKEAGELFF	TGCAGTGCTAGTGATCCGGGAAAGGAGGCCGGGGAGCTGTTTTTT
TRBV7-2	NA	few	TRBJ1-1	CASSSTGVLNTEAFF	TGTGCCAGCAGCTCGACCGGGGTTCTGAACACTGAAGCTTTCTTT
TRBV7-9	NA	NA	TRBJ2-3	CASTLSGSDTQYF	TGTGCCAGCACCTTGTCAGGGTCTGATACGCAGTATTTT
TRBV4-1	NA	NA	TRBJ1-1	CASSQGVLGYLNTEAFF	TGCGCCAGCAGCCAAGGGGTTTTAGGATATTTGAACACTGAAGCTTTCTTT
TRBV7-9	NA	NA	TRBJ1-2	CASSWEDDRNYGYTF	TGTGCAAGCAGCTGGGAGGATGACAGAAACTATGGCTACACCTTC
TRBV13	TRBD1	NA	TRBJ1-1	CASSRGSTGGTEAFF	TGTGCCAGCAGCCGAGGGAGTACAGGGGGAACTGAAGCTTTCTTT
TRBV6-6	NA	NA	TRBJ1-2	CASSEDTALSYTF	TGTGCCAGCAGCGAAGATACGGCCCTATCCTACACCTTC
TRBV6-2/TRBV6-3	NA	few	TRBJ2-5	CASSPPGLLETQYF	TGTGCCAGCAGCCCTCCGGGACTTTTGGAGACCCAGTACTTC
TRBV29-1	NA	NA	TRBJ2-3	CSVEDLAGTSTDTQYF	TGCAGCGTTGAAGATCTTGCGGGGACTAGCACAGATACGCAGTATTTT
TRBV18	NA	few	TRBJ2-5	CASSLPGRPQETQYF	TGTGCCAGCTCACTCCCGGGACGTCCCCAAGAGACCCAGTACTTC
TRBV5-1	NA	NA	TRBJ2-1	CASSLEGSPYNEQFF	TGCGCCAGCAGCTTGGAAGGGAGCCCCTACAATGAGCAGTTCTTC
TRBV6-2/TRBV6-3	TRBD2	NA	TRBJ2-2	CASRTGTRGRTGELFF	TGTGCCAGCAGAACCGGGACTAGGGGCAGGACCGGGGAGCTGTTTTTT
TRBV10-3	NA	many	TRBJ1-1	CAISSTANTEAFF	TGTGCCATCAGTTCGACAGCTAACACTGAAGCTTTCTTT
TRBV30	NA	NA	TRBJ2-1	CAWAGRYNEQFF	TGTGCCTGGGCGGGCCGCTACAATGAGCAGTTCTTC